The 19 T cell receptor beta chains below all came from one sample that was sequenced in a study of blood T cell repertoires in COVID-19. Data came from immunoSEQ multiplex PCR; TCRdb stores just in-frame clones and leaves some out. Altogether under 200,000 clones are present, more than 75% being singletons, with the ten largest covering more than 3%. The sequencing input was peripheral blood. Every receptor here comes from a man aged 65 to 79 with acute or convalescent COVID-19.

The chain is built from TRBV30 and TRBJ1-1; TRBD1 matches 12 bases. The germline V gene encodes CDR1 GTSNPN and CDR2 SVGIG (reference sequence). This CDR3 is 15 amino acids long. The trim removed 2 bases at V and 7 bases at J, leaving 8 bases unmatched. Here the CDR3 DNA reads TGTGCCTGGAGTTGGGGGACAGGGGGCCTATATGAAGCTTTCTTT. It codes for CAWSWGTGGLYEAFF.

In the case of this clone: Other DNA variants within this sample encode the same CDR3. The chain couples TRBV5-1 to TRBJ1-1, with 7 bases that match TRBD1. The CDR3 is made up of 14 amino acids. The trim removed 3 bases at V and 1 base at J, leaving 3 bases unmatched. The germline gives CDR1 SGHRS, CDR2 YFSETQ. CDR3 loop: CASSSGQPNTEAFF. The CDR3 DNA is TGCGCCAGCAGCTCGGGACAGCCGAACACTGAAGCTTTCTTT.

The chain combines TRBV28 with TRBJ2-3; 9 bases are a match to TRBD2. With 3 bases clipped from V and 1 base from J, the junction kept 5 bases outside the gene matches. Germline CDR1 MDHEN, CDR2 SYDVKM. The CDR3 consists of 16 residues. The CDR3 DNA sequence: TGTGCCAGCAGTTTGGCGGGAGGGCCCGGCACAGATACGCAGTATTTT. It is translated as CASSLAGGPGTDTQYF.

The chain is built from TRBV29-1 and TRBJ2-3; TRBD1 agrees at 11 bases. CDR3 length: 14 residues. CDR1 SQVTM and CDR2 ANQGSEA come from the germline V gene. Trimming removed 4 bases from V and 7 bases from J; junction bases left unmatched: 7. CDR3 bases: TGCAGCGTTGCCGGGGACAGGGGGGCCAATACGCAGTATTTT. Encoded protein: CSVAGDRGANTQYF.

This chain uses TRBV28 with TRBJ1-5, with D possibly TRBD1 on 5 matching bases. With 5 bases removed from V and 4 bases from J, the gap between germline ends came to 15 bases. Germline assignment: CDR1 MDHEN and CDR2 SYDVKM. The CDR3 has 15 amino acids. The CDR3 is CASSPPGRGNQPQHF. The CDR3 DNA reads TGTGCCAGCAGTCCCCCCGGGAGGGGAAATCAGCCCCAGCATTTT.

The rearrangement links TRBV24-1 to TRBJ2-5; TRBD1 matches at 10 bases. The CDR3 extends over 15 amino acids. V lost 4 bases to trimming and J lost 4 bases; unmatched junction nucleotides: 5. From germline, CDR1 is KGHDR and CDR2 SFDVKD. The CDR3 region is CATSDARTGGETQYF. The CDR3 DNA is TGTGCCACCAGTGACGCCCGGACAGGGGGAGAGACCCAGTACTTC.

The genes are TRBV3-1 (or the pseudogene TRBV3-2) and TRBJ1-2; 7 nucleotides line up with TRBD1. The CDR3 is 15 residues long. The trim removed 3 bases at V and 4 bases at J, leaving 8 bases unmatched. Germline V gene sequence: CDR1 LGHDT, CDR2 YNNKEL (reference sequence). DNA for the CDR3: TGTGCCAGCAGCCATGCCGCCCAGGGGGTCTATGGCTACACCTTC. Its protein is CASSHAAQGVYGYTF.

The rearrangement uses TRBV7-2 and TRBJ1-2; D call uncertain. CDR1 and CDR2 from the germline V gene are SGHTA and FQGNSA. V was trimmed by 4 bases and J by 8 bases, leaving 8 bases between them. The CDR3 contains 11 residues. For the CDR3, the DNA is TGTGCCAGCAGCTCCACATGGGGCTACACCTTC. As protein: CASSSTWGYTF.

The genes are TRBV7-2 and TRBJ1-3; maybe TRBD1 (5 bases). Germline CDR1 is SGHTA and CDR2 is FQGNSA. The V end lost 5 bases, the J end lost 0 bases, and 14 bases lay between the germline ends. CDR3 length: 16 amino acids. The CDR3 loop reads CASSRGTASSGNTIYF. The CDR3 coding sequence is TGTGCCAGCAGCCGCGGGACTGCGAGCTCTGGAAACACCATATATTTT.

This clone was recorded only once. The chain carries TRBV18 and TRBJ2-7; D ambiguous. The CDR3 is 14 residues long. V was clipped by 3 bases and J by 9 bases, with 18 bases between them. Germline CDR1 and CDR2: KGHSH and LQKENI. The CDR3 DNA is TGTGCCAGCTCACCCACCGGGTCCCCGGAAGGGCAGTACTTC. It is translated as CASSPTGSPEGQYF.

The chain employs TRBV5-4 and TRBJ2-7; D is possibly TRBD1 (5 bases). The CDR3 contains 12 residues. Between the trimmed V and J ends, which lost 0 bases and 7 bases, there was a span of 8 bases. CDR1 and CDR2 from the germline V gene are SGHNT and YYREEE (reference sequence). CDR3 DNA sequence: TGTGCCAGCAGCTTGGGACAGAGGGAGCAGTACTTC. Encoded protein: CASSLGQREQYF.

The genes are TRBV7-2 and TRBJ1-2, with D perhaps matching TRBD1 (6 bases). The V end was cut by 1 base, the J end by 5 bases, with 14 bases between. Germline V gene data show CDR1 as SGHTA and CDR2 as FQGNSA. This CDR3 has 15 amino acids. The DNA for the CDR3 is TGTGCCAGCAGCTTAGTAGAAGGGCAGGGGTATGGCTACACCTTC. Its translation is CASSLVEGQGYGYTF.

The chain recombines TRBV6-2 or TRBV6-3 with TRBJ1-1; D gene uncertain. This CDR3 has 13 amino acids. The V gene's germline CDR1 is MNHEY and CDR2 SVGEGT. V lost 6 bases, J lost 3 bases, and 11 bases lay in between. The CDR3 region has the DNA TGTGCCAGCAGGCCTCGGGGTTACACTGAAGCTTTCTTT. Its translation is CASRPRGYTEAFF.

The chain joins TRBV29-1 to TRBJ2-7; possible D gene TRBD1, 6 bases. From germline, CDR1 is SQVTM and CDR2 ANQGSEA. V dropped 4 bases and J dropped 2 bases, with 12 bases sitting between them. The length of the CDR3 is 13 residues. This chain's CDR3 is CSVVKDSAYEQYF. DNA of the CDR3: TGCAGCGTTGTGAAGGACAGTGCCTACGAGCAGTACTTC.

The chain employs TRBV3-1 (or the pseudogene TRBV3-2) and TRBJ1-1, with TRBD1 matching 8 bases. After removal of 5 bases from V and 1 base from J, the junction contained 3 bases not matched to a gene. Germline V gives CDR1 LGHDT, CDR2 YNNKEL (reference sequence). This CDR3 has 14 amino acids. The CDR3 sequence is CASSFGQGNTEAFF. The CDR3 DNA reads TGTGCCAGCAGCTTTGGACAGGGGAACACTGAAGCTTTCTTT.

In this sample, this clone turned up once. This chain uses TRBV24-1 with TRBJ1-1; D gene ambiguous. The CDR3 is 12 amino acids. Germline loops: CDR1 KGHDR, CDR2 SFDVKD. The V end lost 9 bases, the J end lost 1 base, and 8 bases lay between the germline ends. CDR3 protein: CATLERNTEAFF. CDR3 DNA sequence: TGTGCCACCCTAGAGCGGAACACTGAAGCTTTCTTT.

The V and J genes are TRBV24-1 and TRBJ2-2; 7 bases line up with TRBD2. The CDR3 contains 16 residues. V gave up 4 bases and J gave up 1 base; unmatched junction bases: 5. The germline V gene encodes CDR1 KGHDR and CDR2 SFDVKD. CDR3 region: CATSDVAGRNTGELFF. As DNA, the CDR3 is TGTGCCACCAGTGACGTAGCGGGCCGGAACACCGGGGAGCTGTTTTTT.

The chain couples TRBV5-4 to TRBJ1-1, with D possibly matching TRBD1 (5 bases). CDR1 is SGHNT and CDR2 is YYREEE in the germline V gene (reference sequence). The CDR3 spans 15 residues. V dropped 2 bases and J dropped 0 bases, with 11 bases sitting between them. The chain's CDR3 is CASSFRQSMNTEAFF. Written as DNA, the CDR3 is TGTGCCAGCAGCTTTCGACAGTCCATGAACACTGAAGCTTTCTTT.

This clone came up a few times. CDR3 bases: TGTGCCAGCAGTTCTACGACAGTCCTCTACGAGCAGTACTTC. Its translation: CASSSTTVLYEQYF. J is TRBJ2-7 and V is TRBV7-8, with D possibly matching TRBD1 (5 bases). The V gene lost 6 bases and the J gene lost 3 bases, with 15 bases spanning the gap. The length of the CDR3 is 14 residues. Germline assignment: CDR1 SGHVS and CDR2 FQNEAQ.